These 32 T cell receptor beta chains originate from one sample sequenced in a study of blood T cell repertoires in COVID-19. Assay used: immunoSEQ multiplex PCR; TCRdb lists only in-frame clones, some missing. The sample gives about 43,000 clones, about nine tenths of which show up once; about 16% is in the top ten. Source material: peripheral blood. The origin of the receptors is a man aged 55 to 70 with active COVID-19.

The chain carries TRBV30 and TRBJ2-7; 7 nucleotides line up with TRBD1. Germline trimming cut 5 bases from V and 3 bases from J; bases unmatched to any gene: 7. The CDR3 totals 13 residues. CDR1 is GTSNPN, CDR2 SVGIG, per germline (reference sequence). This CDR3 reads CAWGDRARYEQYF. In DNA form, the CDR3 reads TGTGCCTGGGGAGACAGGGCACGCTACGAGCAGTACTTC.

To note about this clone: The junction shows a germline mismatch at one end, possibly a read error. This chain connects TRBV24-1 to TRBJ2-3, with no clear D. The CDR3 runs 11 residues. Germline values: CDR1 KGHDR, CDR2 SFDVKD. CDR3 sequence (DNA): TGTGCCACCAGTGATCTAGTTAGCTGTCATTTT. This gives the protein CATSDLVSCHF.

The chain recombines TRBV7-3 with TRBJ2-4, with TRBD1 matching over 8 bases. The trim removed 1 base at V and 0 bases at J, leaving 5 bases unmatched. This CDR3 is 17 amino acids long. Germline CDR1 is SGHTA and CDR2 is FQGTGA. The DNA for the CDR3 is TGTGCCAGCAGCTTAATCGGACAGGGACTAGCCAAAAACATTCAGTACTTC. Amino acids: CASSLIGQGLAKNIQYF.

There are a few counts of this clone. Here the CDR3 reads CASSLSPYEQYF. Written as DNA, the CDR3 is TGTGCCAGCAGCCTGAGCCCCTACGAGCAGTACTTC. The gene calls are TRBV7-6 and TRBJ2-7; D not certain. This CDR3 has 12 amino acids. Germline V gene data show CDR1 as SGHVS and CDR2 as FNYEAQ. V lost 5 bases and J 2 bases, leaving 7 bases between the germline ends.

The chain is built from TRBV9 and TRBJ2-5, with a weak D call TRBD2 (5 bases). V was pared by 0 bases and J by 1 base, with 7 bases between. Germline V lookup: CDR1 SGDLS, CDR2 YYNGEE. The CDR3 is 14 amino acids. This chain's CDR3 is CASSVVAGQETQYF. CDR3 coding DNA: TGTGCCAGCAGCGTAGTGGCGGGCCAAGAGACCCAGTACTTC.

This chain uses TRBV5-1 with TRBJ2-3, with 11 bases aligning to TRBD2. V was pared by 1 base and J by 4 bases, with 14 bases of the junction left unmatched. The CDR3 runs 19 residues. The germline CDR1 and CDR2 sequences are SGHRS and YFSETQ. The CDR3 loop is CASSLTGSSGGAMPDTQYF. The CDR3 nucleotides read TGCGCCAGCAGCTTGACAGGTAGTAGCGGGGGGGCCATGCCAGATACGCAGTATTTT.

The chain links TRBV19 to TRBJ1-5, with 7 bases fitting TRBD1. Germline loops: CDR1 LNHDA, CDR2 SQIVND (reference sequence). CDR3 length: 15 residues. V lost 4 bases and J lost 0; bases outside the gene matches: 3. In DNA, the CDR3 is TGTGCCAGTAGTACAGGGGGATATAGCAATCAGCCCCAGCATTTT. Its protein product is CASSTGGYSNQPQHF.

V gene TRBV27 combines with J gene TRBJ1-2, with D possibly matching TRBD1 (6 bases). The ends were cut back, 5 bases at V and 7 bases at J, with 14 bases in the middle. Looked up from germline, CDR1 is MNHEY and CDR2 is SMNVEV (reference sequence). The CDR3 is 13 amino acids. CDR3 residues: CASSRQARGGYTF. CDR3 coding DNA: TGTGCCAGCAGTCGACAGGCGAGAGGTGGCTACACCTTC.

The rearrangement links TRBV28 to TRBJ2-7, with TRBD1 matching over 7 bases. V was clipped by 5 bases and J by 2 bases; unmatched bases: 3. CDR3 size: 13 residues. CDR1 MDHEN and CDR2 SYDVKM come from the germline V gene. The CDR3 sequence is CASSVTGAYEQYF. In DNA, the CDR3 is TGTGCCAGCAGTGTAACAGGGGCCTACGAGCAGTACTTC.

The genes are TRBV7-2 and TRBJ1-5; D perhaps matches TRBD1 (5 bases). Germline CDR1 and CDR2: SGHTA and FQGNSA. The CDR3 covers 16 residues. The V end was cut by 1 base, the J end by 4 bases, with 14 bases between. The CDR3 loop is CASSLDPGDFNQPQHF. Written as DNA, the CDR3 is TGTGCCAGCAGCTTAGACCCGGGGGACTTTAATCAGCCCCAGCATTTT.

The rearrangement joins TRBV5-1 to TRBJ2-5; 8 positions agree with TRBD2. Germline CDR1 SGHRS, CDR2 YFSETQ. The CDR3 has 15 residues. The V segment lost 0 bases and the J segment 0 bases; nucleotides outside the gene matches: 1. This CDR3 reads CASSLAGGYQETQYF. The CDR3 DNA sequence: TGCGCCAGCAGCTTGGCGGGGGGGTACCAAGAGACCCAGTACTTC.

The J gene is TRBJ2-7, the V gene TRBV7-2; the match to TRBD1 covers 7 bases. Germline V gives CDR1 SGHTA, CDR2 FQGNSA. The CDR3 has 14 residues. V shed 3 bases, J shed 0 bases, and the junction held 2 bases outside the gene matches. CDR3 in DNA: TGTGCCAGCAGCTTGACAGGGAGCTCCTACGAGCAGTACTTC. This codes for CASSLTGSSYEQYF.

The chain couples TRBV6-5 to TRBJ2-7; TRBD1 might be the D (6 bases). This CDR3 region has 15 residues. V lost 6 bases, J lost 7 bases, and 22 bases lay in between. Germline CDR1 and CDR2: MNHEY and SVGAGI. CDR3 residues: CASRQPGTSVGEQYF. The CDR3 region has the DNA TGTGCCAGCAGACAACCCGGGACATCTGTTGGTGAGCAGTACTTC.

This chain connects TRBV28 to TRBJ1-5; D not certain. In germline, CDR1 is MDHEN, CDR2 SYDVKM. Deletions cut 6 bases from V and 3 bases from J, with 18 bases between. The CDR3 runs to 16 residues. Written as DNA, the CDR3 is TGTGCCAGCAGACTTCCGGTCGGTCAATCCAATCAGCCCCAGCATTTT. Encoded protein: CASRLPVGQSNQPQHF.

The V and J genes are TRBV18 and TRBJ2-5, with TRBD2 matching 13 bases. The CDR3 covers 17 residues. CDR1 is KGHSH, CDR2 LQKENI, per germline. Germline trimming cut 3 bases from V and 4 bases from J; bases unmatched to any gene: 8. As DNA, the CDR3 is TGTGCCAGCTCACCGCGGACTAGCGGGAGTCAAGTAGAGACCCAGTACTTC. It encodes CASSPRTSGSQVETQYF.

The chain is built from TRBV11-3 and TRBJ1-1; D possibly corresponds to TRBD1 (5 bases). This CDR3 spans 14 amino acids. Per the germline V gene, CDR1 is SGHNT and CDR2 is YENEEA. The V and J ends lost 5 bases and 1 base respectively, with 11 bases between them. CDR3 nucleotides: TGTGCCAGCAGCGCAGGACAACGGAACACTGAAGCTTTCTTT. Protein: CASSAGQRNTEAFF.

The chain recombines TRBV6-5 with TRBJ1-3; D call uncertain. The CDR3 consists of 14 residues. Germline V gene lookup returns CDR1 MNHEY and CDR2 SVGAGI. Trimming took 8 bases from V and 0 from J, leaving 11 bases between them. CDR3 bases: TGTGCCAGCTGGTCAGGCAGCTCTGGAAACACCATATATTTT. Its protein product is CASWSGSSGNTIYF.

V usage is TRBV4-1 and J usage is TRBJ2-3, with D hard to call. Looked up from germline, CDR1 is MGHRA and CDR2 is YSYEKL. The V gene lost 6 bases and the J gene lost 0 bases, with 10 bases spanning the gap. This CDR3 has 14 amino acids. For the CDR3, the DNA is TGCGCCAGCAGTCGGAGCCCTAGCACAGATACGCAGTATTTT. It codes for CASSRSPSTDTQYF.

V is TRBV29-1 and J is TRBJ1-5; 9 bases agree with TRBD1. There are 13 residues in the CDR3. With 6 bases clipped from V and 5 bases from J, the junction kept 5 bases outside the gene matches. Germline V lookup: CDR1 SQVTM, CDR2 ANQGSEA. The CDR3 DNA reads TGCAGCGTAAGACAGGGGGAGCATCAGCCCCAGCATTTT. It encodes CSVRQGEHQPQHF.

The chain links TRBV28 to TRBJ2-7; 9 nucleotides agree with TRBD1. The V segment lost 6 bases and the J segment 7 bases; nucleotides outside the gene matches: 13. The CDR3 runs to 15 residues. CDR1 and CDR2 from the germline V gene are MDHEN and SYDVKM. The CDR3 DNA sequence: TGTGCCAGCAGCCATCCGGGACAGGGAGCGGGTGAGCAGTACTTC. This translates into CASSHPGQGAGEQYF.

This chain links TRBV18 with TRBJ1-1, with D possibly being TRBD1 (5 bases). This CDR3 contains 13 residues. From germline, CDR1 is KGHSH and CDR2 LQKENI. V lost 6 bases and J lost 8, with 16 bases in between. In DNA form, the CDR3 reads TGTGCCAGCTCCGCGAGTCTATCAGGGGAAGCTTTCTTT. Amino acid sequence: CASSASLSGEAFF.

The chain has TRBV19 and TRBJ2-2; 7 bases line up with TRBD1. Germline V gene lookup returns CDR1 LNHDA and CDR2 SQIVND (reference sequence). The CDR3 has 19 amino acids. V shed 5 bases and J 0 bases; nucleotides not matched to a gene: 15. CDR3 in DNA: TGTGCCAGTAGTCTCCGGGACAGTCATACCGTAGCGAACACCGGGGAGCTGTTTTTT. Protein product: CASSLRDSHTVANTGELFF.

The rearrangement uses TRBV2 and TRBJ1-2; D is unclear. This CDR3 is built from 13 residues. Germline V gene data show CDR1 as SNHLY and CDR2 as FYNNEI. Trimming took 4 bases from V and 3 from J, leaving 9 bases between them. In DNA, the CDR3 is TGTGCCAGCAGTGTTATATCAGACTATGGCTACACCTTC. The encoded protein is CASSVISDYGYTF.

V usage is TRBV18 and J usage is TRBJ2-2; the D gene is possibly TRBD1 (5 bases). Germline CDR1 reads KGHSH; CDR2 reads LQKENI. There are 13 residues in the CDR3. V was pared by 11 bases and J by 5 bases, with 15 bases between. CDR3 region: CAGQETATGELFF. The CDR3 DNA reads TGTGCCGGACAAGAGACAGCGACCGGGGAGCTGTTTTTT.

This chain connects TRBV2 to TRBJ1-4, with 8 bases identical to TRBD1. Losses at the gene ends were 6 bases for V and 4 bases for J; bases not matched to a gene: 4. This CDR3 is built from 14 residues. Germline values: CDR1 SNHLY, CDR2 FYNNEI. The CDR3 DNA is TGTGCCAGCAGCTCTACAGGGGGTAATGAAAAACTGTTTTTT. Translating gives CASSSTGGNEKLFF.

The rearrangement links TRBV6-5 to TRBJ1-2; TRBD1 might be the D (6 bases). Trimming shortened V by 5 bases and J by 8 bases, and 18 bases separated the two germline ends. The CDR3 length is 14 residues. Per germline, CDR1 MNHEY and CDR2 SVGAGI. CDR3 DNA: TGTGCCAGCAGTCCTCCAACAGGGTTAGGGGGCTACACCTTC. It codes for CASSPPTGLGGYTF.

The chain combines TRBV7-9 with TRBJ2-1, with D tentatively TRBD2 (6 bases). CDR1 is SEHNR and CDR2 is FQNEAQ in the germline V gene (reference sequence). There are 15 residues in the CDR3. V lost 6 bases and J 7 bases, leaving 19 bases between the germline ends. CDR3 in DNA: TGTGCCAGCAGTTCTACCTATAGCGGAGAAAATGAGCAGTTCTTC. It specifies CASSSTYSGENEQFF.

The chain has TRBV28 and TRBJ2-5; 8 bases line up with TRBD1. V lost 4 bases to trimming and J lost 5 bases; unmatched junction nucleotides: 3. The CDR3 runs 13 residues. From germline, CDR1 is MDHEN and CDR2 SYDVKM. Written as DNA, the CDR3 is TGTGCCAGCAGTTCAGGGGGCTTGGAGACCCAGTACTTC. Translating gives CASSSGGLETQYF.

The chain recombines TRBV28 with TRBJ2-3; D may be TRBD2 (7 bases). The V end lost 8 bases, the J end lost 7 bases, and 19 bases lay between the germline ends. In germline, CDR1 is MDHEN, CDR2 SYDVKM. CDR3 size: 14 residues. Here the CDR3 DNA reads TGTGCCAGCGGGGGGGGGCAATTAGGTAATACGCAGTATTTT. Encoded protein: CASGGGQLGNTQYF.

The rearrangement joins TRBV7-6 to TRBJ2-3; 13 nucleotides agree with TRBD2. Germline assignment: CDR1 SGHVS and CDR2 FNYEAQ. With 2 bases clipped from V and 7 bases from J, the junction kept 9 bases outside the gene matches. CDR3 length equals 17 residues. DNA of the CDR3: TGTGCCAGCAGCTTATTCAGCCCGGGACTAGCGGGGAATACGCAGTATTTT. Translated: CASSLFSPGLAGNTQYF.

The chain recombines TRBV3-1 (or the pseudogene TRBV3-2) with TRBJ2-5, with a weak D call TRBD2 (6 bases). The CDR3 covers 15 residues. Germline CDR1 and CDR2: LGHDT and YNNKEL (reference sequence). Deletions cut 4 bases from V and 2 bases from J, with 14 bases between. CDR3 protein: CASSRDGGWQETQYF. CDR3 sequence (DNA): TGTGCCAGCAGCCGGGATGGGGGGTGGCAAGAGACCCAGTACTTC.

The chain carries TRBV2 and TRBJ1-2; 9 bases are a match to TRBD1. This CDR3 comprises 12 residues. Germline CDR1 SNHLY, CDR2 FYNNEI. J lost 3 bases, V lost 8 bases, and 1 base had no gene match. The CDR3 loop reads CASRDRDYGYTF. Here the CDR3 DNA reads TGTGCCAGCCGGGACAGGGACTATGGCTACACCTTC. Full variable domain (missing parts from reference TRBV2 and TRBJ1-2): EPEVTQTPSHQVTQMGQEVILRCVPISNHLYFYWYRQILGQKVEFLVSFYNNEISEKSEIFDDQFSVERPDGSNFTLKIRSTKLEDSAMYFCASRDRDYGYTFGSGTRLTVV.